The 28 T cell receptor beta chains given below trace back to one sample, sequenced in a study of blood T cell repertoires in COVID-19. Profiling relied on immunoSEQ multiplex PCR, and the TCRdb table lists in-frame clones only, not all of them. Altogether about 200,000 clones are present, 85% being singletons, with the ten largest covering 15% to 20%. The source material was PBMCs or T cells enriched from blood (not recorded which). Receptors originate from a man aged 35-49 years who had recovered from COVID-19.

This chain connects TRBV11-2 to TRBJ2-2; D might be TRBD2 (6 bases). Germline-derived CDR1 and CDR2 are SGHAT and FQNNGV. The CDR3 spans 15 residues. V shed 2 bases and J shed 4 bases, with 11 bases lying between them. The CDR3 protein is CASSLSLAITGELFF. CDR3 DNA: TGTGCCAGCAGCTTAAGTCTAGCGATCACCGGGGAGCTGTTTTTT.

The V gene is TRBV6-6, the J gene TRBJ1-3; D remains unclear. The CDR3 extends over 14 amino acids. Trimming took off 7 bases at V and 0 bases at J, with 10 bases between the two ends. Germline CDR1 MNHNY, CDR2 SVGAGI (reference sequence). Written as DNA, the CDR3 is TGTGCCAGCAAAGCGACGAACTCTGGAAACACCATATATTTT. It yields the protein CASKATNSGNTIYF.

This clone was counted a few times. This chain's CDR3 is CASSEWGQQYF. CDR3 DNA: TGTGCCAGCAGTGAATGGGGCCAACAGTACTTC. V usage is TRBV2 and J usage is TRBJ2-4; weak D call: TRBD1 (5 bases). Germline V gene data show CDR1 as SNHLY and CDR2 as FYNNEI. There are 11 residues in the CDR3. Trimming removed 2 bases from V and 13 bases from J, with 9 bases in between.

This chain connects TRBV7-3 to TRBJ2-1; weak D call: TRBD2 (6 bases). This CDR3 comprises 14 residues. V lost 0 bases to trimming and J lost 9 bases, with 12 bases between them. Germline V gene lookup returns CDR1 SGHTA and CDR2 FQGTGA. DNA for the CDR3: TGTGCCAGCAGCTTAACGGGGCCGGGAGTTGAGCAGTTCTTC. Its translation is CASSLTGPGVEQFF.

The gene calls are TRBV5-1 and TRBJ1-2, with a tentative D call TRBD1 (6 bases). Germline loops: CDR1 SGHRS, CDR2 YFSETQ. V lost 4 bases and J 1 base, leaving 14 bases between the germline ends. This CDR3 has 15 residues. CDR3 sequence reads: CASSVRTDFNYGYTF. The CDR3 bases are TGCGCCAGCAGCGTCAGGACAGATTTTAACTATGGCTACACCTTC.

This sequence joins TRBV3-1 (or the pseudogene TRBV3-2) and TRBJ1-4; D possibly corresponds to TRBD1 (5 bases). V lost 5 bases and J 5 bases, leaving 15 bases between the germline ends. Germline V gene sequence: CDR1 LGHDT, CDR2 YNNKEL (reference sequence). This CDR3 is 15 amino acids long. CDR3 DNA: TGTGCCAGCAGCAGCGGGGGGACCCACAATGAAAAACTGTTTTTT. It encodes CASSSGGTHNEKLFF.

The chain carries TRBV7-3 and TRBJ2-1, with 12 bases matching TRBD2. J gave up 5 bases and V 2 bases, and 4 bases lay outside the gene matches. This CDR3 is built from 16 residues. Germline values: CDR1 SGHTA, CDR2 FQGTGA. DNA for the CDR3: TGTGCCAGCAGCTTAGGGACTAGCGGGTACCACAATGAGCAGTTCTTC. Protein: CASSLGTSGYHNEQFF.

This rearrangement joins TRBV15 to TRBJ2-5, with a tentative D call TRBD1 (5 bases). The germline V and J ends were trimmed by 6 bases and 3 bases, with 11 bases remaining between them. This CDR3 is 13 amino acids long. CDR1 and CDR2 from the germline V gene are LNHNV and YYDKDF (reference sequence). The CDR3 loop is CATSTGNEETQYF. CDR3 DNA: TGTGCCACCAGTACAGGCAACGAAGAGACCCAGTACTTC.

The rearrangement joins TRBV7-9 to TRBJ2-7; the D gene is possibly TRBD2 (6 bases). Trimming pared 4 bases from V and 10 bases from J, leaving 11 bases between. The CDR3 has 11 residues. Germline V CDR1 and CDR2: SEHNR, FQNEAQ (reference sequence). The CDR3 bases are TGTGCCAGCAGCTACAGACTAGAACAGTACTTC. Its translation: CASSYRLEQYF.

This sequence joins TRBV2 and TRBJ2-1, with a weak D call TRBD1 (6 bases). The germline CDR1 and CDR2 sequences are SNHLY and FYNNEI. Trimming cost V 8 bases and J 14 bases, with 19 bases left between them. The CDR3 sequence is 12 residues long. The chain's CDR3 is CASRNPQGLEFF. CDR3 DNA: TGTGCCAGCCGAAACCCGCAGGGGCTCGAGTTCTTC.

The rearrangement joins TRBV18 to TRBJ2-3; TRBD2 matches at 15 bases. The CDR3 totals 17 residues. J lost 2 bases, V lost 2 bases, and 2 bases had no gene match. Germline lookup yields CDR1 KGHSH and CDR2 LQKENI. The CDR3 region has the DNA TGTGCCAGCTCACCAGGACTAGCGGGAGGGTCCACAGATACGCAGTATTTT. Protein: CASSPGLAGGSTDTQYF.

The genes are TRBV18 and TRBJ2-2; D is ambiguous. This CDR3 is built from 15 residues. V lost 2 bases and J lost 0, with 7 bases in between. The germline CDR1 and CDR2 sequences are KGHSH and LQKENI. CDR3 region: CASSPGLANTGELFF. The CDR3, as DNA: TGTGCCAGCTCACCAGGTCTAGCGAACACCGGGGAGCTGTTTTTT.

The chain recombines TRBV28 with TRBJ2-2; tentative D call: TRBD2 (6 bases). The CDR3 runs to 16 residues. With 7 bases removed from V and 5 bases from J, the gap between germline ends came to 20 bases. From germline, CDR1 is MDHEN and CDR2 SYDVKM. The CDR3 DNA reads TGTGCCAGCATAAGAATTGGGGGGAGTAGAACCGGGGAGCTGTTTTTT. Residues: CASIRIGGSRTGELFF.

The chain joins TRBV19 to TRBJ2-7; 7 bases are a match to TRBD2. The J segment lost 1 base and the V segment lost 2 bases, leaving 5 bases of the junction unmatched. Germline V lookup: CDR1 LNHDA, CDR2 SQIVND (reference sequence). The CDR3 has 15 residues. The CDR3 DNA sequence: TGTGCCAGTAGTATATGGTCTAGCGGATCCTACGAGCAGTACTTC. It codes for CASSIWSSGSYEQYF.

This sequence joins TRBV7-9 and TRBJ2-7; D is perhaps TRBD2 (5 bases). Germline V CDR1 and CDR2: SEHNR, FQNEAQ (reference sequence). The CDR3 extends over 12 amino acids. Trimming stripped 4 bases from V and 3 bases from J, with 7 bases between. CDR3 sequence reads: CASSWENYEQYF. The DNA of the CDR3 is TGTGCCAGCAGCTGGGAGAACTACGAGCAGTACTTC.

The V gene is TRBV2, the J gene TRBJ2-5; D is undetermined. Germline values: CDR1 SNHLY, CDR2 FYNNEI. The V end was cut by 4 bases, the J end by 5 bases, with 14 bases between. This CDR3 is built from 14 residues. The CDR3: CASSGGREYETQYF. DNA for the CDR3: TGTGCCAGCAGTGGTGGGCGCGAGTACGAGACCCAGTACTTC.

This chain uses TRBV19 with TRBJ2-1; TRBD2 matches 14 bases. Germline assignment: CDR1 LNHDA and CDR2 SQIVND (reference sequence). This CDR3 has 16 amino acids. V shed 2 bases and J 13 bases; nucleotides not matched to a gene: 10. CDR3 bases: TGTGCCAGTAGTATACGAACGGGGACTAGCGGGAGAAAACAGTTCTTC. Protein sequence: CASSIRTGTSGRKQFF.

The CDR3 sequence: CASSVGRASTGELFF. The CDR3, as DNA: TGTGCCAGCAGCGTAGGGAGAGCAAGTACCGGGGAGCTGTTTTTT. The rearrangement uses TRBV9 and TRBJ2-2; D call uncertain. V lost 0 bases to trimming and J lost 5 bases, with 11 bases between them. Germline V gene lookup returns CDR1 SGDLS and CDR2 YYNGEE. There are 15 residues in the CDR3.

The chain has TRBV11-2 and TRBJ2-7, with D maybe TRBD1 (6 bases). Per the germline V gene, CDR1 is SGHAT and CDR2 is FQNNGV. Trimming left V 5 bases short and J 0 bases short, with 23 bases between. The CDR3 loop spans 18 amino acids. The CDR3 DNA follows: TGTGCCAGCAGCCCACTTGCAAGGGGGAGTGCGAGCTCCTACGAGCAGTACTTC. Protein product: CASSPLARGSASSYEQYF. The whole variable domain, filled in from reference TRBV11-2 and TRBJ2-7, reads EAGVAQSPRYKIIEKRQSVAFWCNPISGHATLYWYQQILGQGPKLLIQFQNNGVVDDSQLPKDRFSAERLKGVDSTLKIQPAKLEDSAVYLCASSPLARGSASSYEQYFGPGTRLTVT.

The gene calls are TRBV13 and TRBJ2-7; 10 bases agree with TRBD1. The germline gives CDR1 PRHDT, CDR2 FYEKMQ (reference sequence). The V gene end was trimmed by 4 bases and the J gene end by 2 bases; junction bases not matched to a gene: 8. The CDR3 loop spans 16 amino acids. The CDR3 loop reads CASSYRTGGSAYEQYF. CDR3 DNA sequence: TGTGCCAGCAGCTACAGGACAGGGGGAAGCGCCTACGAGCAGTACTTC.

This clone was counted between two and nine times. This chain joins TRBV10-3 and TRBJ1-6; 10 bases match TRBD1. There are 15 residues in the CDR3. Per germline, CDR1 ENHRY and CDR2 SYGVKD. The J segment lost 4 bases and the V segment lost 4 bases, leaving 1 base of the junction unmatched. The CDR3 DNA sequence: TGTGCCATCAGTGGGGACAGGGGATATAATTCACCCCTCCACTTT. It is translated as CAISGDRGYNSPLHF.

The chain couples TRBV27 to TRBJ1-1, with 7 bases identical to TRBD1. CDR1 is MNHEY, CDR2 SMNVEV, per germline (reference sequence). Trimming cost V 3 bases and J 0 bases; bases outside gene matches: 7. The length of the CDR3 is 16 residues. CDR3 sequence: CASSFEGGQLNTEAFF. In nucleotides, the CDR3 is TGTGCCAGCAGTTTCGAGGGGGGACAGTTGAACACTGAAGCTTTCTTT.

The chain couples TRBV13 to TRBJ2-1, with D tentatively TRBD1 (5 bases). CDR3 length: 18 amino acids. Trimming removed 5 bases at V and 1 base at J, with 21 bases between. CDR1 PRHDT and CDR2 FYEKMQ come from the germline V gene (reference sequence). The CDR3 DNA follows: TGTGCCAGCAGCGCCGTATCTACCCCAGGGTATTCCTACAATGAGCAGTTCTTC. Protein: CASSAVSTPGYSYNEQFF.

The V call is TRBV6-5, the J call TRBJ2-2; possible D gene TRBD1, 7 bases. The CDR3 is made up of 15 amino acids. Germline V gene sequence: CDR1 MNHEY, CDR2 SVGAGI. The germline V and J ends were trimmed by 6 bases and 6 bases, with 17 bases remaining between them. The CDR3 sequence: CASRPTRGDPGELFF. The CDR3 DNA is TGTGCCAGCAGGCCTACCAGGGGGGACCCCGGGGAGCTGTTTTTT.

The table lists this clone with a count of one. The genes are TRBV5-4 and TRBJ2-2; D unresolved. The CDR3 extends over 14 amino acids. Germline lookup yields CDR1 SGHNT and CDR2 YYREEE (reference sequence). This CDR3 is CAATDRRTPGELFF. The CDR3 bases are TGTGCAGCAACCGACCGGAGAACCCCCGGGGAGCTGTTTTTT.

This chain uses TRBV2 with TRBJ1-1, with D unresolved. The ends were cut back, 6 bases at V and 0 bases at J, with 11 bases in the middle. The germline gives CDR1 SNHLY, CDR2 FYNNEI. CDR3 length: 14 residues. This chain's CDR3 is CASRVTGLNTEAFF. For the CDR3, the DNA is TGTGCCAGCAGGGTGACGGGATTGAACACTGAAGCTTTCTTT.

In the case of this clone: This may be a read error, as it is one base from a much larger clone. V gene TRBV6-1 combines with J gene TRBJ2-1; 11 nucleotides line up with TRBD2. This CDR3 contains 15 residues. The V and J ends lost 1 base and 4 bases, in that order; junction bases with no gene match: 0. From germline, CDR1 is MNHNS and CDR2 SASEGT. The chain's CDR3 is CASSEVAGGYNEQFF. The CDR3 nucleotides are TGTGCCAGCAGTGAAGTAGCGGGAGGGTACAATGAGCAGTTCTTC.

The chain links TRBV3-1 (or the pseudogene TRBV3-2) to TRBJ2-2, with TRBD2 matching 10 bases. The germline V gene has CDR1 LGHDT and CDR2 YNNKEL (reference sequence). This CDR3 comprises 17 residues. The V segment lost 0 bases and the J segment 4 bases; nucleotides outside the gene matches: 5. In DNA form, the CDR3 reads TGTGCCAGCAGCCAAGAAGGCCTAGCGGGAGTCACCGGGGAGCTGTTTTTT. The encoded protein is CASSQEGLAGVTGELFF.